A single sample gave rise to the 8 T cell receptor beta chains below, sequenced in a study of Ad26.COV2.S vaccination and SARS-CoV-2 variants. Described treatment: roughly 18 received Ad26.COV2.S at low or high dose, single or two shots; roughly five received placebo; per-sample allocation not given. The study sampled participants on day 63 after the first vaccine or placebo injection. Generated by immunoSEQ multiplex PCR, the TCRdb table keeps only in-frame clones and is missing some. Of about 380,000 clones listed, approximately 83% are singletons. The specimen comprised peripheral blood, sampled in a trial of Ad26.COV2.S vaccine versus placebo. Receptors originate from a person aged 18-65 years who received the Ad26.COV2.S COVID-19 vaccine or a placebo.

This chain connects TRBV27 to TRBJ1-6; no clear D gene. The CDR3 is 15 amino acids. CDR1 is MNHEY, CDR2 SMNVEV, per germline (reference sequence). V lost 0 bases, J lost 4 bases, and 7 bases lay in between. CDR3 residues: CASSLSLVYNSPLHF. The DNA of the CDR3 is TGTGCCAGCAGTTTATCCCTCGTTTATAATTCACCCCTCCACTTT.

The chain uses TRBV9 and TRBJ2-3; maybe TRBD2 (6 bases). CDR1 and CDR2 (germline): SGDLS, YYNGEE. CDR3 length: 15 amino acids. Between the trimmed V and J ends, which lost 2 bases and 5 bases, there was a span of 15 bases. CDR3 coding DNA: TGTGCCAGCAGCGTCTCAGCCAACGGGGGAGATACGCAGTATTTT. Amino acids: CASSVSANGGDTQYF.

The rearrangement uses TRBV5-6 and TRBJ2-7; 8 bases map to TRBD2. The CDR3 runs 14 residues. Germline-derived CDR1 and CDR2 are SGHDT and YYEEEE. The V gene end was trimmed by 4 bases and the J gene end by 2 bases; junction bases not matched to a gene: 5. The CDR3 sequence is CASSRTSPPYEQYF. The CDR3 DNA follows: TGTGCCAGCAGCAGGACTAGCCCCCCCTACGAGCAGTACTTC.

V gene TRBV29-1 combines with J gene TRBJ2-1; D perhaps matches TRBD1 (5 bases). V lost 3 bases to trimming and J lost 2 bases, with 8 bases between them. Germline V gene sequence: CDR1 SQVTM, CDR2 ANQGSEA. The CDR3 extends over 13 amino acids. The CDR3 spells CSVDRVPYNEQFF. The CDR3 coding sequence is TGCAGCGTTGACAGGGTCCCCTACAATGAGCAGTTCTTC.

V is TRBV29-1 and J is TRBJ2-3; TRBD1 might be the D (6 bases). Trimming cost V 4 bases and J 5 bases, with 28 bases left between them. The CDR3 loop spans 18 amino acids. The germline gives CDR1 SQVTM, CDR2 ANQGSEA. CDR3 loop: CSVVGLRTATHRGDTQYF. The CDR3 DNA is TGCAGCGTTGTTGGGTTAAGGACAGCTACCCACCGGGGAGATACGCAGTATTTT.

The chain has TRBV18 and TRBJ1-1; D is perhaps TRBD1 (6 bases). The CDR3 loop spans 17 amino acids. Germline CDR1 and CDR2: KGHSH and LQKENI. Trimming took off 1 base at V and 1 base at J, with 16 bases between the two ends. CDR3 loop: CASSPLSPGTRNTEAFF. In nucleotides, the CDR3 is TGTGCCAGCTCACCACTATCCCCCGGGACAAGGAACACTGAAGCTTTCTTT.

CDR3 nucleotide sequence: TGTGCCAGCAGGACTGGGTACGATCAGCCCCAGCATTTT. Its translation is CASRTGYDQPQHF. The genes are TRBV27 and TRBJ1-5; D unresolved. This CDR3 is 13 amino acids long. V lost 6 bases, J lost 5 bases, and 11 bases lay in between. Germline V lookup: CDR1 MNHEY, CDR2 SMNVEV (reference sequence).

The chain carries TRBV7-2 and TRBJ1-2; D remains ambiguous. Germline V lookup: CDR1 SGHTA, CDR2 FQGNSA. Trimming stripped 3 bases from V and 8 bases from J, with 13 bases between. The CDR3 runs 13 residues. Here the CDR3 DNA reads TGTGCCAGCAGCTTTACGGTCCTCGGAGGCTACACCTTC. As protein: CASSFTVLGGYTF.